This TCR beta chain was observed in a study of shared clonotypes between healthy human individuals. Trimming stripped 0 bases from V and 7 bases from J, with 13 bases between. The CDR3 consists of 15 residues. Germline assignment: CDR1 ENHRY and CDR2 SYGVKD. Clones were sequenced by immunoSEQ multiplex PCR, and TCRdb holds only the in-frame ones, with some missing. The profile shows roughly 2.6 million clones, more than 90% of them singletons. The sequenced sample was naive CD4+ T cells sorted from blood. Noted subset: CD45RA+ positively selected. The chain employs TRBV10-3 and TRBJ1-5; TRBD1 is a possible D gene (5 bases). This TCR derives from a man aged 18 to 29 in good health. DNA for the CDR3: TGTGCCATCAGTGAGTCGTTTGGGGGGAGCCAGCCCCAGCATTTT. Translation: CAISESFGGSQPQHF.